These T cell receptor beta chains were read from a single sample in a study of monozygotic twins with inflammatory bowel disease. TCRdb reprocessed the 5' RACE reads and keeps a single row for each CDR3 protein, giving no DNA. The specimen's table records 120,000 to 150,000 distinct CDR3 sequences. Sequenced material: blood. Source of these receptors: a human donor with ulcerative colitis or Crohn's disease, or a healthy co-twin of an affected twin (not recorded which). The CDR3 runs from the conserved cysteine through the conserved F or W.

J gene	V gene	CDR3 protein
TRBJ2-5	TRBV28	CATFVLSGEETQYF
TRBJ2-3	TRBV29-1	CSVEGQVVDTQYF
TRBJ2-7	TRBV29-1	CSADSGQTYEQYF
TRBJ1-1	TRBV5-1	CASSSRDRGSMNTEAFF
TRBJ2-1	TRBV11-2	CASSLESRFAQFF
TRBJ2-2	TRBV20-1	CSARVWSGGGTGELFF
TRBJ2-4	TRBV20-1	CSARDGGENKNIQYF
TRBJ1-1	TRBV5-1	CASSRSGTSNTEAFF
TRBJ1-6	TRBV20-1	CSARGGGFDSPLHF
TRBJ1-6	TRBV20-1	CSALNGAFLYSPLHF
TRBJ2-2	TRBV5-4	CASSEDYPNTGELFF
TRBJ1-2	TRBV7-2	CASSLLGGYTF
TRBJ2-7	TRBV20-1	CSARAQGASYYEQYF
TRBJ2-1	TRBV4-2	CASEGNHNEQFF
TRBJ1-4	TRBV5-1	CASSGLGQGSEKLFF
TRBJ1-2	TRBV20-1	CSASLQGTNYGYTF
TRBJ2-3	TRBV12-3/TRBV12-4	CASSLEGQSTTDTQYF
TRBJ1-5	TRBV5-1	CASSWPGSPGQPQHF
TRBJ2-5	TRBV20-1	CSARGLNQETQYF
TRBJ1-1	TRBV5-1	CASSFGGALEAFF
TRBJ2-3	TRBV7-6	CASSLTRATFTDTQYF
TRBJ1-2	TRBV6-1	CASSRSGEGAGYTF
TRBJ2-1	TRBV20-1	CSATLAGVHNEQFF